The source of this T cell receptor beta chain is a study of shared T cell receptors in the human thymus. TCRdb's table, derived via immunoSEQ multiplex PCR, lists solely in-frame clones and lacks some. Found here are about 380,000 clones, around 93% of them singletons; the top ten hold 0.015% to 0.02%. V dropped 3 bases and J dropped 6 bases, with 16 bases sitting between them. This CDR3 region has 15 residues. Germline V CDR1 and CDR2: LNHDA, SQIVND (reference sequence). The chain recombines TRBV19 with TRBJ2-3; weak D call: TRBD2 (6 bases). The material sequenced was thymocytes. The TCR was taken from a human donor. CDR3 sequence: CASSIVRGKGDTQYF. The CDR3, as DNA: TGTGCCAGTAGTATCGTCCGGGGGAAGGGCGATACGCAGTATTTT.